This TCR beta chain was recorded in a study of cytomegalovirus exposure and HLA in healthy donors. Overall study findings and caveats: Some V segments, including TRBV6-2 and TRBV6-3, were excluded as indistinguishable.

V lost 5 bases, J lost 3 bases, and 4 bases stayed unmatched. CDR3 size: 15 residues. CDR1 is SEHNR, CDR2 FQNEAQ, per germline (reference sequence). About this clone itself: Its specificity is unknown.

PCR was performed using 60 Vbeta and 13 Jbeta primers. Libraries were prepared by immunoSEQ multiplex PCR; TCRdb keeps only in-frame clonotypes and omits some of them. The sample holds some 170,000 clones; 75% to 85% are singletons and the top ten take 3.7%. The specimen was PBMCs. This clonotype was obtained from a woman in her sixties in good health and CMV-seropositive. V gene TRBV7-9 combines with J gene TRBJ2-1; 10 bases align to TRBD2. CDR3 region: CASSQLAGNYNEQFF. The CDR3 coding sequence is TGTGCCAGCAGCCAACTAGCGGGAAACTACAATGAGCAGTTCTTC.